These 26 T cell receptor beta chains came from one sample sequenced in a study of CD8 T cells in ankylosing spondylitis. Notes on the study in general: Ankylosing spondylitis blood appeared to carry a characteristic TCR beta motif of roughly 8 highly homologous variants.

Their recognized antigens are unknown. TCRdb independently ran MiXCR on the 5' RACE reads; one entry per CDR3 protein. Among about 750,000 distinct CDR3 sequences listed, under 20% were seen once. Sequencing input: blood, either unsorted or a sorted T cell fraction (not recorded which). These receptors came from a male donor with ankylosing spondylitis.

This chain connects TRBV12-3 or TRBV12-4 to TRBJ1-1; TRBD1 might be the D (6 bases). CDR3 length equals 15 residues. The V gene lost 4 bases and the J gene lost 4 bases, with 16 bases spanning the gap. CDR3 nucleotide sequence: TGTGCCAGCAGTTCATTCGAAACAGGGAGCACTGAAGCTTTCTTT. Protein sequence: CASSSFETGSTEAFF.

Only one count was recorded for this clonotype. This sequence joins TRBV6-1 and TRBJ2-6; 8 bases match TRBD1. V lost 7 bases and J lost 0; bases outside the gene matches: 2. The CDR3 covers 15 residues. The germline CDR1 and CDR2 sequences are MNHNS and SASEGT. The CDR3 here is CASMQGASGANVLTF. Here the CDR3 DNA reads TGTGCCAGCATGCAGGGGGCCTCTGGGGCCAACGTCCTGACTTTC.

The gene calls are TRBV20-1 and TRBJ2-3; D gene unclear. The V end was cut by 2 bases, the J end by 0 bases, with 6 bases between. Per the germline V gene, CDR1 is DFQATT and CDR2 is SNEGSKA (reference sequence). This CDR3 spans 13 amino acids. The CDR3 nucleotides read TGCAGTGCTAGAAGGCAGAGCACAGATACGCAGTATTTT. Amino acids: CSARRQSTDTQYF.

This clonotype has a handful of counts. The chain joins TRBV27 to TRBJ1-6, with D hard to call. V was shortened by 6 bases and J by 7 bases, with 13 bases between the two germline ends. Germline values: CDR1 MNHEY, CDR2 SMNVEV (reference sequence). The CDR3 is 14 residues long. The DNA for the CDR3 is TGTGCCAGCAGCCGTCCCGGGCCCAATTCACCCCTCCACTTT. Amino acid sequence: CASSRPGPNSPLHF.

This clonotype was recorded a few times. The chain couples TRBV3-1 to TRBJ2-1; a possible D gene is TRBD2 (6 bases). Between the trimmed V and J ends, which lost 3 bases and 4 bases, there was a span of 19 bases. Germline CDR1 and CDR2: LGHDT and YNNKEL (reference sequence). This CDR3 is 17 amino acids long. DNA of the CDR3: TGTGCCAGCAGCCACTGGGGTGGGGGGAGTGCGTACAATGAGCAGTTCTTC. Amino acid sequence: CASSHWGGGSAYNEQFF.

This chain connects TRBV11-2 to TRBJ2-3, with 7 bases lining up with TRBD2. The V gene end was trimmed by 5 bases and the J gene end by 0 bases; junction bases not matched to a gene: 17. This CDR3 region has 19 residues. Germline V gene lookup returns CDR1 SGHAT and CDR2 FQNNGV. The chain's CDR3 is CASSPGGLAELKSTDTQYF. For the CDR3, the DNA is TGTGCCAGCAGCCCCGGTGGGCTAGCGGAACTGAAAAGCACAGATACGCAGTATTTT.

The genes are TRBV5-1 and TRBJ2-2; D is unresolved. Germline V gives CDR1 SGHRS, CDR2 YFSETQ. V was pared by 0 bases and J by 4 bases, with 13 bases between. This CDR3 is built from 16 residues. CDR3 nucleotides: TGCGCCAGCAGCTTGGAGTACAGCATTGCCACCGGGGAGCTGTTTTTT. Amino acids: CASSLEYSIATGELFF.

There are a few counts of this clonotype. The chain combines TRBV15 with TRBJ2-4; D not resolved. Germline V gene lookup returns CDR1 LNHNV and CDR2 YYDKDF (reference sequence). V lost 4 bases, J lost 0 bases, and 16 bases lay in between. CDR3 length equals 17 residues. CDR3 amino acids: CATSTPGVGLAKNIQYF. CDR3 sequence (DNA): TGTGCCACCAGCACGCCTGGGGTTGGGCTAGCCAAAAACATTCAGTACTTC.

This clonotype appeared a few times. The chain employs TRBV20-1 and TRBJ2-1, with 10 positions matching TRBD2. Looked up from germline, CDR1 is DFQATT and CDR2 is SNEGSKA (reference sequence). J lost 6 bases, V lost 1 base, and 9 bases had no gene match. The CDR3 spans 16 residues. The CDR3 region is CSARAGAGGPSNEQFF. The CDR3 nucleotides are TGCAGTGCTAGAGCTGGAGCGGGAGGGCCCTCCAATGAGCAGTTCTTC.

This clonotype appeared a few times. This sequence joins TRBV20-1 and TRBJ2-3; tentative D call: TRBD1 (5 bases). Germline CDR1 DFQATT, CDR2 SNEGSKA (reference sequence). The length of the CDR3 is 13 residues. V dropped 7 bases and J dropped 1 base, with 12 bases sitting between them. CDR3 coding DNA: TGCAGTGGGGGCGGCGGCGGCACAGATACGCAGTATTTT. As protein: CSGGGGGTDTQYF.

This clonotype was found a few times. The chain recombines TRBV20-1 with TRBJ2-7, with D possibly matching TRBD2 (7 bases). V was clipped by 1 base and J by 5 bases, with 12 bases between them. CDR3 length: 13 residues. Germline V gives CDR1 DFQATT, CDR2 SNEGSKA (reference sequence). The CDR3 DNA sequence: TGCAGTGCTAGAGGGGGGGGCGAGGACGAGCAGTACTTC. It specifies CSARGGGEDEQYF.

This clonotype was seen only once. The rearrangement uses TRBV12-3 or TRBV12-4 and TRBJ2-7, with 9 nucleotides matching TRBD1. The CDR3 spans 16 residues. V trimming: 6 bases; J trimming: 2 bases; junction bases outside the gene matches: 11. CDR3 coding DNA: TGTGCCAGCAGCTCAAAGCTCGGGACAGGGACCTACGAGCAGTACTTC. Translation gives CASSSKLGTGTYEQYF.

This clonotype was recorded a few times. CDR3 residues: CASSPEASGRNTQYF. The CDR3 DNA reads as TGTGCCAGCTCACCTGAGGCTAGCGGGAGGAATACGCAGTATTTT. The chain uses TRBV18 and TRBJ2-3; 11 positions match TRBD2. CDR1 is KGHSH, CDR2 LQKENI, per germline. CDR3 length: 15 residues. V gave up 3 bases and J gave up 7 bases; unmatched junction bases: 6.

This clonotype occurred many times. The gene calls are TRBV29-1 and TRBJ2-7, with TRBD1 identical over 7 bases. V trimming: 7 bases; J trimming: 3 bases; junction bases outside the gene matches: 6. Germline CDR1 reads SQVTM; CDR2 reads ANQGSEA. This CDR3 spans 12 amino acids. The DNA of the CDR3 is TGCAGCGCCTCCGGGACAGTCTACGAGCAGTACTTC. Translation: CSASGTVYEQYF.

The rearrangement links TRBV20-1 to TRBJ1-6; D may be TRBD1 (6 bases). From germline, CDR1 is DFQATT and CDR2 SNEGSKA (reference sequence). This CDR3 comprises 15 residues. Trimming took off 3 bases at V and 7 bases at J, with 16 bases between the two ends. For the CDR3, the DNA is TGCAGTGCTAGCCTATGGGGAGGGGGAAATTCACCCCTCCACTTT. Its translation: CSASLWGGGNSPLHF.

V and J are TRBV28 and TRBJ2-2; TRBD1 agrees at 11 bases. The CDR3 runs to 18 residues. V lost 1 base to trimming and J lost 0 bases; unmatched junction nucleotides: 4. Germline lookup yields CDR1 MDHEN and CDR2 SYDVKM. CDR3 loop: CASSLSRTGGANTGELFF. The CDR3 region has the DNA TGTGCCAGCAGTTTATCCCGGACAGGGGGCGCGAACACCGGGGAGCTGTTTTTT.

V gene TRBV12-3 or TRBV12-4 combines with J gene TRBJ2-1; 7 bases match TRBD1. The V gene end was trimmed by 7 bases and the J gene end by 7 bases; junction bases not matched to a gene: 10. This CDR3 region has 14 residues. The CDR3: CASIGEGARNEQFF. CDR3 sequence (DNA): TGTGCCAGCATCGGTGAGGGGGCGCGGAATGAGCAGTTCTTC.

The chain combines TRBV4-2 with TRBJ2-7; D gene ambiguous. The CDR3 covers 13 residues. Between the trimmed V and J ends, which lost 0 bases and 5 bases, there was a span of 8 bases. Germline CDR1 is LGHNA and CDR2 is YNFKEQ. The CDR3: CASSQEGIHEQYF. In DNA form, the CDR3 reads TGTGCCAGCAGCCAAGAGGGAATCCACGAGCAGTACTTC.

This chain links TRBV11-2 with TRBJ2-7, with TRBD1 identical over 7 bases. The CDR3 is 15 amino acids. V was pared by 6 bases and J by 1 base, with 9 bases of the junction left unmatched. Germline-derived CDR1 and CDR2 are SGHAT and FQNNGV. The CDR3 DNA follows: TGTGCCAGCAGACAACAGGGGCTTCCTTCCTACGAGCAGTACTTC. Residues: CASRQQGLPSYEQYF. The whole variable domain, remainder taken from reference TRBV11-2 and TRBJ2-7, is EAGVAQSPRYKIIEKRQSVAFWCNPISGHATLYWYQQILGQGPKLLIQFQNNGVVDDSQLPKDRFSAERLKGVDSTLKIQPAKLEDSAVYLCASRQQGLPSYEQYFGPGTRLTVT.

The chain is built from TRBV27 and TRBJ1-6; no clear D. Germline CDR1 and CDR2: MNHEY and SMNVEV (reference sequence). CDR3 length: 13 amino acids. Trimming shortened V by 8 bases and J by 7 bases, and 12 bases separated the two germline ends. The DNA for the CDR3 is TGTGCCAGCCGCACCGCACCGAATTCACCCCTCCACTTT. It specifies CASRTAPNSPLHF.

The genes are TRBV12-3 or TRBV12-4 and TRBJ1-5; TRBD1 matches 9 bases. The V and J ends lost 5 bases and 5 bases, in that order; junction bases with no gene match: 4. The CDR3 is 14 amino acids. The CDR3: CASSARQGDQPQHF. DNA of the CDR3: TGTGCCAGCAGTGCGCGACAGGGGGATCAGCCCCAGCATTTT.

This chain links TRBV20-1 with TRBJ2-5, with D perhaps TRBD1 (6 bases). V was shortened by 3 bases and J by 2 bases, with 13 bases between the two germline ends. The CDR3 is 14 residues long. The germline V gene encodes CDR1 DFQATT and CDR2 SNEGSKA (reference sequence). This CDR3 is CSARYREQQETQYF. The CDR3 DNA sequence: TGCAGTGCTAGGTACAGGGAACAGCAAGAGACCCAGTACTTC.

This chain connects TRBV10-3 to TRBJ2-1, with 10 bases lining up with TRBD2. Germline CDR1 and CDR2: ENHRY and SYGVKD. This CDR3 is 16 amino acids long. After removal of 4 bases from V and 7 bases from J, the junction contained 10 bases not matched to a gene. Here the CDR3 DNA reads TGTGCCATCAGTGGGGGGATAACTAGCGGGATGAATGAGCAGTTCTTC. It encodes CAISGGITSGMNEQFF.

The rearrangement joins TRBV9 to TRBJ2-7; TRBD2 agrees at 8 bases. Germline CDR1 is SGDLS and CDR2 is YYNGEE. Trimming took 3 bases from V and 2 from J; bases not matched to a gene: 10. This CDR3 comprises 16 residues. The CDR3 nucleotides read TGTGCCAGCAGCGCGGGAGGGGGGCGAAACCCCTACGAGCAGTACTTC. Its protein product is CASSAGGGRNPYEQYF.

V usage is TRBV6-1 and J usage is TRBJ2-1; 8 bases agree with TRBD1. J gave up 2 bases and V 7 bases, and 4 bases lay outside the gene matches. This CDR3 is 14 amino acids long. Germline V gene lookup returns CDR1 MNHNS and CDR2 SASEGT. Here the CDR3 reads CASNEQGAYNEQFF. CDR3 nucleotide sequence: TGTGCCAGCAACGAACAGGGGGCCTACAATGAGCAGTTCTTC.

This chain uses TRBV7-8 with TRBJ1-5, with D hard to call. Trimming took off 5 bases at V and 6 bases at J, with 17 bases between the two ends. This CDR3 is built from 15 residues. In germline, CDR1 is SGHVS, CDR2 FQNEAQ. CDR3 sequence reads: CASSQESVRFQPQHF. The CDR3 DNA follows: TGTGCCAGCAGCCAGGAGTCGGTGCGGTTTCAGCCCCAGCATTTT.